This T cell receptor (beta chain) was profiled in a study of shared T cell receptors in the human thymus. Method: immunoSEQ multiplex PCR; TCRdb's copy keeps in-frame clones and lacks some. The repertoire holds just under 550,000 clones, with approximately 80% as singletons. The CDR3 is 15 residues long. V was pared by 3 bases and J by 1 base, with 1 base of the junction left unmatched. The germline V gene encodes CDR1 SGHDN and CDR2 FVKESK. Separately, the same data were catalogued under a study of human thymus T cells. That source reports: Thymus pieces cut out during corrective heart surgery were the tissue that was used. Within thymic and blood repertoires, V and J gene usage appeared to be biased.

The genes are TRBV14 and TRBJ2-7, with 12 bases that match TRBD2. The material sequenced was thymocytes. The clonotype comes from a boy younger than two with a congenital heart defect. DNA for the CDR3: TGTGCCAGCAGCCATCTAGCGGGAGGGTCCTACGAGCAGTACTTC. This gives the protein CASSHLAGGSYEQYF.